The 11 T cell receptor beta chains given below trace back to one sample, sequenced in a study of shared clonotypes between healthy human individuals. Repertoires were generated with immunoSEQ multiplex PCR, while TCRdb's copy carries only in-frame clones and drops some. This table holds 2 million to 2.5 million clones, more than 85% found once. The sample comprised naive CD4+ T cells from PBMCs. As to subset: CD45RA+ positively selected. The receptors shown here come from a man younger than 30 in good health. Some clones in this sample may be carry-over from other donors' samples.

V usage is TRBV27 and J usage is TRBJ1-5; the D gene is possibly TRBD1 (6 bases). Germline V CDR1 and CDR2: MNHEY, SMNVEV (reference sequence). The CDR3 runs 14 residues. V dropped 2 bases and J dropped 7 bases, with 12 bases sitting between them. As DNA, the CDR3 is TGTGCCAGCAGTTTAACGGGGGCAGGACAGCCCCAGCATTTT. Its protein is CASSLTGAGQPQHF.

The rearrangement links TRBV5-4 to TRBJ2-1; possibly TRBD2 for D (6 bases). V was cut by 6 bases and J by 4 bases, with 17 bases left in between. CDR3 size: 15 residues. Germline V gene data show CDR1 as SGHNT and CDR2 as YYREEE (reference sequence). The CDR3 protein is CASTLGGSGYNEQFF. For the CDR3, the DNA is TGTGCCAGCACCTTAGGAGGGAGTGGGTACAATGAGCAGTTCTTC.

The chain carries TRBV11-2 and TRBJ2-3; tentatively, D is TRBD1 (5 bases). Germline values: CDR1 SGHAT, CDR2 FQNNGV. The CDR3 runs 17 residues. Trimming removed 3 bases at V and 0 bases at J, with 16 bases between. CDR3: CASSFSPRQTSTDTQYF. The DNA for the CDR3 is TGTGCCAGCAGCTTTTCCCCCCGACAGACTAGCACAGATACGCAGTATTTT. Looking up the rest from reference TRBV11-2 and TRBJ2-3 gives the full variable domain: EAGVAQSPRYKIIEKRQSVAFWCNPISGHATLYWYQQILGQGPKLLIQFQNNGVVDDSQLPKDRFSAERLKGVDSTLKIQPAKLEDSAVYLCASSFSPRQTSTDTQYFGPGTRLTVL.

The chain recombines TRBV7-8 with TRBJ2-7; D call uncertain. The germline V and J ends were trimmed by 4 bases and 2 bases, with 21 bases remaining between them. CDR1 is SGHVS and CDR2 is FQNEAQ in the germline V gene. CDR3 length: 17 residues. The CDR3 coding sequence is TGTGCCAGCAGCTCCCTGGTTGGGGTGCAGGACCCCTACGAGCAGTACTTC. Its translation: CASSSLVGVQDPYEQYF. Complete variable domain (other parts from reference TRBV7-8 and TRBJ2-7): GAGVSQSPRYKVAKRGQDVALRCDPISGHVSLFWYQQALGQGPEFLTYFQNEAQLDKSGLPSDRFFAERPEGSVSTLKIQRTQQEDSAVYLCASSSLVGVQDPYEQYFGPGTRLTVT.

The chain carries TRBV27 and TRBJ2-3; weak D call: TRBD2 (5 bases). CDR1 is MNHEY, CDR2 SMNVEV, per germline (reference sequence). V lost 6 bases to trimming and J lost 2 bases, with 12 bases between them. The CDR3 spans 14 residues. CDR3 nucleotides: TGTGCCAGCAGCCGGCGGACTGACACAGATACGCAGTATTTT. It encodes CASSRRTDTDTQYF.

This clone occurred once. The chain carries TRBV5-4 and TRBJ2-3; TRBD2 matches 9 bases. CDR3 size: 15 residues. The germline V gene encodes CDR1 SGHNT and CDR2 YYREEE (reference sequence). The V gene end was trimmed by 3 bases and the J gene end by 3 bases; junction bases not matched to a gene: 5. CDR3 loop: CASSSPSGRTDTQYF. The CDR3, as DNA: TGTGCCAGCAGCTCCCCGAGCGGGAGGACAGATACGCAGTATTTT.

The J gene is TRBJ2-1, the V gene TRBV7-3; D possibly corresponds to TRBD2 (5 bases). Germline CDR1 is SGHTA and CDR2 is FQGTGA. V was shortened by 1 base and J by 3 bases, with 13 bases between the two germline ends. The CDR3 length is 16 residues. CDR3 DNA sequence: TGTGCCAGCAGCTTAATGGGTAGCGCGGTCTACAATGAGCAGTTCTTC. As protein: CASSLMGSAVYNEQFF.

The V gene is TRBV28, the J gene TRBJ1-2, with TRBD1 matching 8 bases. The CDR3 contains 13 residues. The trim removed 6 bases at V and 8 bases at J, leaving 8 bases unmatched. Germline-derived CDR1 and CDR2 are MDHEN and SYDVKM. Here the CDR3 reads CASSTTGDRGYTF. The CDR3 coding sequence is TGTGCCAGCAGCACCACAGGGGACAGGGGCTACACCTTC.

Note on this clone: Other DNA sequences in the sample encode the same CDR3. This chain links TRBV5-1 with TRBJ2-5; 8 nucleotides line up with TRBD1. The length of the CDR3 is 14 residues. Germline CDR1 and CDR2: SGHRS and YFSETQ. With 1 base clipped from V and 1 base from J, the junction kept 0 bases outside the gene matches. The CDR3 DNA follows: TGCGCCAGCAGCTTGACAGGGGGCCAAGAGACCCAGTACTTC. Encoded protein: CASSLTGGQETQYF.

The gene calls are TRBV9 and TRBJ2-3; D may be TRBD1 or TRBD2 (5 bases each). The germline CDR1 and CDR2 sequences are SGDLS and YYNGEE. Trimming shortened V by 0 bases and J by 0 bases, and 8 bases separated the two germline ends. The length of the CDR3 is 15 residues. CDR3 nucleotides: TGTGCCAGCAGCGTAGGGGACCCTAGCACAGATACGCAGTATTTT. Translation: CASSVGDPSTDTQYF.

The V and J genes are TRBV10-2 and TRBJ2-7; 8 bases align to TRBD2. The CDR3 has 13 residues. CDR1 and CDR2 (germline): WSHSY, SAAADI. Unmatched junction bases numbered 5, after V lost 8 bases and J lost 2 bases. CDR3 sequence: CASGRREAYEQYF. The DNA for the CDR3 is TGCGCCAGCGGGAGGCGGGAGGCCTACGAGCAGTACTTC.